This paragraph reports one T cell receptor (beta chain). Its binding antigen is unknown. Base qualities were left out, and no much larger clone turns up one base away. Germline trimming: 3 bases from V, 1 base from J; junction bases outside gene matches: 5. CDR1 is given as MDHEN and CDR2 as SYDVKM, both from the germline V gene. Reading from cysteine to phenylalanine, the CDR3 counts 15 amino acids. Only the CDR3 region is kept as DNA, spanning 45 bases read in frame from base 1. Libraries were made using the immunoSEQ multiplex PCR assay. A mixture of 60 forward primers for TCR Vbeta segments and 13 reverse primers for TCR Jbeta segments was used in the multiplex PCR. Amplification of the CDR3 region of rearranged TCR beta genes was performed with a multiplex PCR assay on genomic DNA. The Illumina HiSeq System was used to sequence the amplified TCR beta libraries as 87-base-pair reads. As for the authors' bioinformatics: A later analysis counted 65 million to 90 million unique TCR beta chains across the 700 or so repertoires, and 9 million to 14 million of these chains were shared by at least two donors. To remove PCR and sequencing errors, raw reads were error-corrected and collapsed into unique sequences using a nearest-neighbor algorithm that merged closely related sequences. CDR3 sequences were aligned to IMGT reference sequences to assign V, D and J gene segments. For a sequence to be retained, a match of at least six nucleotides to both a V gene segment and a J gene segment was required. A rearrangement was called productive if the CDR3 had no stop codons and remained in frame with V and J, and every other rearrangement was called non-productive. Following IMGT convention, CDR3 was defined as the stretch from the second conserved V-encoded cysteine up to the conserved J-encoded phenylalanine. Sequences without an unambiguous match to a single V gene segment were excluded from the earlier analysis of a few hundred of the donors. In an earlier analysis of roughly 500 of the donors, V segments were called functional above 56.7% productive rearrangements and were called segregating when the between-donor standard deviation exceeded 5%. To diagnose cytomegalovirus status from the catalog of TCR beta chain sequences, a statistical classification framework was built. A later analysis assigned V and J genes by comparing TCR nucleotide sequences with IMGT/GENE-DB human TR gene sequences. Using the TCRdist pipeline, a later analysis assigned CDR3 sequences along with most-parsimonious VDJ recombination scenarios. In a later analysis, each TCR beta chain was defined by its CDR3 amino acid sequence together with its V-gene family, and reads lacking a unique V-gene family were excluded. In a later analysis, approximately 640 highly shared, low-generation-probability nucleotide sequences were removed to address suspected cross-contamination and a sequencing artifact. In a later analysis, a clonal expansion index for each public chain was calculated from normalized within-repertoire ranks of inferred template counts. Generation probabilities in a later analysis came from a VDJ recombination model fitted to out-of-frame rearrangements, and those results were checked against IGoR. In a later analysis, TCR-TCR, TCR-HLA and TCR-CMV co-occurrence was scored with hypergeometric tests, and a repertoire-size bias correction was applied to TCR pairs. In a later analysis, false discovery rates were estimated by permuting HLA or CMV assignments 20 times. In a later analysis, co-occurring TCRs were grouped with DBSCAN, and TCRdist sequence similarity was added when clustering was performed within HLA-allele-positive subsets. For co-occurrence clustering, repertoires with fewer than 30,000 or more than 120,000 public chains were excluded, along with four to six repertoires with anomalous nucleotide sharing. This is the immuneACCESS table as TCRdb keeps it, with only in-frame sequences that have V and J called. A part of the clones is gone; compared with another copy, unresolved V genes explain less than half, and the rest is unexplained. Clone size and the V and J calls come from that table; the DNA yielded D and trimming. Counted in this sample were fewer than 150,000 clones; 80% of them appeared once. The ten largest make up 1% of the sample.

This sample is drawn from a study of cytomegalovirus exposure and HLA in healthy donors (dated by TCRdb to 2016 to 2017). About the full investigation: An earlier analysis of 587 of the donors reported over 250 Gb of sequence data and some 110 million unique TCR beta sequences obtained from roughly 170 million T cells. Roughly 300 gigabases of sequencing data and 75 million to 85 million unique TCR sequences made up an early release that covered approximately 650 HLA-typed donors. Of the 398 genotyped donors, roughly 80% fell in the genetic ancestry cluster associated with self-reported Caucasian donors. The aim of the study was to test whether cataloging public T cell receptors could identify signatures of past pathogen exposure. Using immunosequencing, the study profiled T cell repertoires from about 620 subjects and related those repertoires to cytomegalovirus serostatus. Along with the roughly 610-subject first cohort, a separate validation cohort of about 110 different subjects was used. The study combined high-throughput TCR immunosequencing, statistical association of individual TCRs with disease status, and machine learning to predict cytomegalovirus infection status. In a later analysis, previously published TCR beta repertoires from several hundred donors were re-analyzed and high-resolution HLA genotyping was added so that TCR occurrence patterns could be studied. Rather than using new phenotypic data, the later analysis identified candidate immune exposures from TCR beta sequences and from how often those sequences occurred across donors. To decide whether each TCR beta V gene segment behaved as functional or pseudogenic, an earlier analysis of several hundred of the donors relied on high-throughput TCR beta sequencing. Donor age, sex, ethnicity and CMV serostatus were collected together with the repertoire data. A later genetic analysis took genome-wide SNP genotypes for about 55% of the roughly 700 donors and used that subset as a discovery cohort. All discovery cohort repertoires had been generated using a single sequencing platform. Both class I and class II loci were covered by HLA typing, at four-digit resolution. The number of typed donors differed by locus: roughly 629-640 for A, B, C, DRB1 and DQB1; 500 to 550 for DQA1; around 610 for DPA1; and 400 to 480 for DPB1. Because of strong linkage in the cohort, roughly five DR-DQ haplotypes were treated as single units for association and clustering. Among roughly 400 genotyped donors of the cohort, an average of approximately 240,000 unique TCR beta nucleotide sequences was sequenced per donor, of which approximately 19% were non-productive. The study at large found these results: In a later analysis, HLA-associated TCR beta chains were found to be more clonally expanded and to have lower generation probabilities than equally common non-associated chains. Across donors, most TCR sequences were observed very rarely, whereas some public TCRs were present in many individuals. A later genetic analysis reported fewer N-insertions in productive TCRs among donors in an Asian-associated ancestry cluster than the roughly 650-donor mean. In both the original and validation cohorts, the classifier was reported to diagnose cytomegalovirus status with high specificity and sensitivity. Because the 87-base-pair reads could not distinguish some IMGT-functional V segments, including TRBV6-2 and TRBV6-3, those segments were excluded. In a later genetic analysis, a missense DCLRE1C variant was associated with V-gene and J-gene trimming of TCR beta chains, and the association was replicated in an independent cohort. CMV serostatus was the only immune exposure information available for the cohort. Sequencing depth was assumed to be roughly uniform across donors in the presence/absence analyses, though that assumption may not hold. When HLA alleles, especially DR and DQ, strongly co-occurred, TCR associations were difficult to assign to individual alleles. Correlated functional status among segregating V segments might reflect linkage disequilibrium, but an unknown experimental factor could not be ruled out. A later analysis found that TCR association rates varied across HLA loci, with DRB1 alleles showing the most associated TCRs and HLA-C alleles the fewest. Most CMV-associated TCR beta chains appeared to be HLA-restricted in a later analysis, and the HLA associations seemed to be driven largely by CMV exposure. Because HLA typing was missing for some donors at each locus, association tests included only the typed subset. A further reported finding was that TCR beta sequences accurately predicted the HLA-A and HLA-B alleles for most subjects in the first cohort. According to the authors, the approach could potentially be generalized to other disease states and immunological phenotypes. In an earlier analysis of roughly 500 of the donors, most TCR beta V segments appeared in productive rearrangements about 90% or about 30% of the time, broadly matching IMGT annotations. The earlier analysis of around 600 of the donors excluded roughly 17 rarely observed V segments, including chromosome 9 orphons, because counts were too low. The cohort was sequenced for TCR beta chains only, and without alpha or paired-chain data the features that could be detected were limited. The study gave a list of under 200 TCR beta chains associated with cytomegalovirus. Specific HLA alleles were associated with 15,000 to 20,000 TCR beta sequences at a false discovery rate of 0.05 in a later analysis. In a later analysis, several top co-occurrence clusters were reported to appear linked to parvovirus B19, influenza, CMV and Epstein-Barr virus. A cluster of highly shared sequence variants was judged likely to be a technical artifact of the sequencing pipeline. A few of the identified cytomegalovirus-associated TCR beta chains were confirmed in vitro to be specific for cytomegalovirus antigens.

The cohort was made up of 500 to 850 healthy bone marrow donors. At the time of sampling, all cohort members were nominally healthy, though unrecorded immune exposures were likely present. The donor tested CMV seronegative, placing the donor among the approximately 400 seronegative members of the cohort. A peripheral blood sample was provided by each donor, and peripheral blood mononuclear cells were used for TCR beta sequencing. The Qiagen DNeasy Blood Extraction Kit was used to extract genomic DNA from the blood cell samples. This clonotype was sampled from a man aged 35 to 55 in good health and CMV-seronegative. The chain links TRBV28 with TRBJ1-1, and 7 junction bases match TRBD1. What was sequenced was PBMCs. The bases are TGTGCCAGCAGTTTCCCAGGGGGACAGAACACTGAAGCTTTCTTT. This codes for CASSFPGGQNTEAFF.